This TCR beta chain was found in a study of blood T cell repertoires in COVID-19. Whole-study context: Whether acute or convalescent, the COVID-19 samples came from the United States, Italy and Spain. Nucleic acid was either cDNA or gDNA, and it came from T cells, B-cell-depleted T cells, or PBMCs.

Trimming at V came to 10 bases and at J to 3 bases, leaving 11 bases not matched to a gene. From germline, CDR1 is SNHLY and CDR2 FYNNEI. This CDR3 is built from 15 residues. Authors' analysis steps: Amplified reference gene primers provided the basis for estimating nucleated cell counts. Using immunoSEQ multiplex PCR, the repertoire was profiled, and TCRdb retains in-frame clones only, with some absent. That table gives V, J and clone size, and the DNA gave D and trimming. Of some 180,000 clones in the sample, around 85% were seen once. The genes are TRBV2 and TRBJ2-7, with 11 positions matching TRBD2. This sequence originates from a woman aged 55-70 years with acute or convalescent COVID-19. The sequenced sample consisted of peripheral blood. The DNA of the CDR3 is TGTGCCACAGCTCCGGGACTAGCGGCATTCTACGAGCAGTACTTC. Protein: CATAPGLAAFYEQYF.